This T cell receptor (beta chain) was profiled in a study of blood T cell repertoires in COVID-19. For the study at large: Whether acute or convalescent, the COVID-19 samples came from the United States, Italy and Spain. PBMCs, B-cell-depleted T cells, or T cells were the source of the cDNA or gDNA that made up the material.

Per the original methods: Cell counts per sample came from amplifying reference gene primers. Data came from immunoSEQ multiplex PCR; TCRdb stores just in-frame clones and leaves some out. The V and J calls and clone size were taken over from that table, and D and trimming were inferred from the DNA. This sample has 150,000 to 200,000 clones, with 65% to 85% found just once. V was shortened by 3 bases and J by 4 bases, with 19 bases between the two germline ends. This CDR3 comprises 16 residues. CDR1 is SQVTM and CDR2 is ANQGSEA in the germline V gene. The chain uses TRBV29-1 and TRBJ2-1, with TRBD2 as a possible D gene (5 bases). The sequenced sample was peripheral blood. The TCR originated in a human donor with acute or convalescent COVID-19. The donor label of this sample is uncertain. The CDR3 here is CSVDLPPAGSYNEQFF. Here the CDR3 DNA reads TGCAGCGTTGACTTACCTCCTGCGGGCTCTTACAATGAGCAGTTCTTC.